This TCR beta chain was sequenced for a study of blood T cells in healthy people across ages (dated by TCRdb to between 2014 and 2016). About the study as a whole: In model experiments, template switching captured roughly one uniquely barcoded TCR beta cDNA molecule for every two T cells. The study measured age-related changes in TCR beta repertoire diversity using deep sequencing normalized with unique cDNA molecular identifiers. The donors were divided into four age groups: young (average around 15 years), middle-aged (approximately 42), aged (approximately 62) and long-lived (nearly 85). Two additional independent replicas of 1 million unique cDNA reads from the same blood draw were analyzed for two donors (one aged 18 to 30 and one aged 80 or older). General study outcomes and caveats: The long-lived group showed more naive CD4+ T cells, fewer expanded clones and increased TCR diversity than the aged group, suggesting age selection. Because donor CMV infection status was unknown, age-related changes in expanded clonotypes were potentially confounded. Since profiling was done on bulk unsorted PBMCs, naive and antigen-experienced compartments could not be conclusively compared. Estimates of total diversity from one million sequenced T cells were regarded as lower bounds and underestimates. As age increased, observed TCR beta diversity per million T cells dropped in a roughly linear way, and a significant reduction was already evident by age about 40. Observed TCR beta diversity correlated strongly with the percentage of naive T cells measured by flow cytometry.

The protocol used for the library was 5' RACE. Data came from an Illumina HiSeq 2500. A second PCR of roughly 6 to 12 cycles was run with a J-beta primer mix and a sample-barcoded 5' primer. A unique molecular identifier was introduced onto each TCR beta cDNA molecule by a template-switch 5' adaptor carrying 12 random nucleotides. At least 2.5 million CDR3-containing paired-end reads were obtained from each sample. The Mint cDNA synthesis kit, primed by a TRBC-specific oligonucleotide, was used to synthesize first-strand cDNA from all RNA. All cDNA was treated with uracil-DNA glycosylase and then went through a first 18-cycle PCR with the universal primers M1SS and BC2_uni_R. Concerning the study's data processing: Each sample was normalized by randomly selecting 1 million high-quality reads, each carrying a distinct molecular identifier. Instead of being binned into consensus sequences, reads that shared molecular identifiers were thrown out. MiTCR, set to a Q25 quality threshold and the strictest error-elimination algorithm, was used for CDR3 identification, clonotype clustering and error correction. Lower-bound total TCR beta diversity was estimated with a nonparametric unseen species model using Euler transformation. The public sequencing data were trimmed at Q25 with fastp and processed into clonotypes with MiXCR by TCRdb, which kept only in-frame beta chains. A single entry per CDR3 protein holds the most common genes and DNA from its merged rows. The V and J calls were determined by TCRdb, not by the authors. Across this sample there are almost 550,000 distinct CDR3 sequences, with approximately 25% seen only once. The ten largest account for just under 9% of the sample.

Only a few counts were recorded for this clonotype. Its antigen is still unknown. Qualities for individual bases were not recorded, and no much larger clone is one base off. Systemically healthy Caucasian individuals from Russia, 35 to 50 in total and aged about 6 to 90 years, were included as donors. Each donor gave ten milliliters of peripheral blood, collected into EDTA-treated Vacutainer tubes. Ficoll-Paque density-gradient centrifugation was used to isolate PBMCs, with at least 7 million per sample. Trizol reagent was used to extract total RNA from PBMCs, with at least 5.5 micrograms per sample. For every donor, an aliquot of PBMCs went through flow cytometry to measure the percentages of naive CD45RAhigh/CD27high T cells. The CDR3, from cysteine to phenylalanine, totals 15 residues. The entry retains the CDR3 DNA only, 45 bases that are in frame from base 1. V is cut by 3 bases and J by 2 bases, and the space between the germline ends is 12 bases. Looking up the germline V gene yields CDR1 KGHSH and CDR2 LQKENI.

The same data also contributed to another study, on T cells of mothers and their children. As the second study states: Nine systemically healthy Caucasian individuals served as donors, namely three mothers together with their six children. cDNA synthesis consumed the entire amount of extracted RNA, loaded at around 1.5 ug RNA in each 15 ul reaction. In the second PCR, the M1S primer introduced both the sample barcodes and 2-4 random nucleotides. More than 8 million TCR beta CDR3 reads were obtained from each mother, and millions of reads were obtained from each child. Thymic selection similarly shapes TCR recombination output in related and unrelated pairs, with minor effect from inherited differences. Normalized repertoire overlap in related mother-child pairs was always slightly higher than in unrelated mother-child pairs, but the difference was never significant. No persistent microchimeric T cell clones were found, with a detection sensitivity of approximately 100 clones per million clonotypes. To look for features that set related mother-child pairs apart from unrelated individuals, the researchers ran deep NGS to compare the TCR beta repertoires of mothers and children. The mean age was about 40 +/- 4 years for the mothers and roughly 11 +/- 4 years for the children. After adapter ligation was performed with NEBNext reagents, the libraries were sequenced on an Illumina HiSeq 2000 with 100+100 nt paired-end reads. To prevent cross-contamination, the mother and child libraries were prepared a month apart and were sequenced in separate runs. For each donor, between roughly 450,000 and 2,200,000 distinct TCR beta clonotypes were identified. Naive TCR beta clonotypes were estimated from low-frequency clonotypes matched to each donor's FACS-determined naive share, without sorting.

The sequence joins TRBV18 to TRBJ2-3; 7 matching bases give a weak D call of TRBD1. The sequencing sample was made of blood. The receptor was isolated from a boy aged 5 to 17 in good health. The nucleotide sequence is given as TGTGCCAGCTCACCCTCCAGGGGGGCCACAGATACGCAGTATTTT. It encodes CASSPSRGATDTQYF.